This record covers a single T cell receptor beta chain. What it recognizes is unknown. Some clones are missing from TCRdb's copy, which holds only in-frame ones; the method was immunoSEQ multiplex PCR. The table lists approximately 50,000 clones, roughly 94% of them singletons. These data are taken from a study of OX40 agonist ivuxolimab in advanced cancers. V lost 1 base and J lost 0, with 9 bases in between. Germline-derived CDR1 and CDR2 are SGHVS and FNYEAQ. The CDR3 totals 15 residues. Study-level findings and limits: At 0.1 to 3.0 mg/kg, CD4+ and CD8+ blood T cells expanded clonally by week 6.

The sequencing here drew on CD4+ or CD8+ T cells sorted from blood, taken in a trial of the OX40 agonist ivuxolimab. This sequence was found in an adult with an advanced solid tumor such as melanoma, head and neck, liver or kidney cancer. The chain uses TRBV7-6 and TRBJ1-1, with D uncertain. The CDR3 region is CASSLGAGLNTEAFF. The CDR3 bases are TGTGCCAGCAGCTTAGGGGCAGGCTTGAACACTGAAGCTTTCTTT.